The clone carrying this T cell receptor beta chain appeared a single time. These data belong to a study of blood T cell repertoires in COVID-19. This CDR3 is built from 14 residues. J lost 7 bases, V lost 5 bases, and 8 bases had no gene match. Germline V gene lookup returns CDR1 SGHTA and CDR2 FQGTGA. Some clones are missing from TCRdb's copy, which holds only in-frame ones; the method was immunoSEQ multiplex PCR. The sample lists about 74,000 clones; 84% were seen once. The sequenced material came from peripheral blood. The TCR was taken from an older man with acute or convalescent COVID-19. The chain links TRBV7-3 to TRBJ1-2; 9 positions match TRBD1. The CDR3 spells CASSPSTGGSGYTF. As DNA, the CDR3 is TGTGCCAGCAGCCCGTCTACAGGGGGCAGTGGCTACACCTTC. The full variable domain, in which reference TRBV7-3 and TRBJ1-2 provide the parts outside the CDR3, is GAGVSQTPSNKVTEKGKYVELRCDPISGHTALYWYRQSLGQGPEFLIYFQGTGAADDSGLPNDRFFAVRPEGSVSTLKIQRTERGDSAVYLCASSPSTGGSGYTFGSGTRLTVV.